Presented here are 6 T cell receptor beta chains from one specimen sequenced in a study of shared clonotypes between healthy human individuals. Generated by immunoSEQ multiplex PCR, the TCRdb table keeps only in-frame clones and is missing some. The repertoire holds over a million clones, with approximately 80% as singletons. The material sequenced was memory CD4+ T cells from PBMCs. As for subset: CD45RA-negative fraction. The receptors here all came from a man aged 18 to 29 in good health. Some clones in this sample may be carry-over from other donors' samples.

V and J are TRBV28 and TRBJ2-5; 10 nucleotides agree with TRBD1. The CDR3 spans 15 residues. The germline CDR1 and CDR2 sequences are MDHEN and SYDVKM. Unmatched junction bases numbered 7, after V lost 4 bases and J lost 5 bases. The CDR3 spells CASSSLTGGMETQYF. The CDR3 DNA sequence: TGTGCCAGCAGTTCGCTGACAGGGGGCATGGAGACCCAGTACTTC.

This rearrangement joins TRBV14 to TRBJ2-3; no clear D gene. Per the germline V gene, CDR1 is SGHDN and CDR2 is FVKESK. The CDR3 extends over 13 amino acids. The V and J ends lost 4 bases and 0 bases respectively, with 5 bases between them. The CDR3 sequence is CASSLFSTDTQYF. In nucleotides, the CDR3 is TGTGCCAGCAGCCTCTTCAGCACAGATACGCAGTATTTT.

For this clone: With a much larger clone just one base away, this may be a read error. The chain links TRBV4-1 to TRBJ2-5, with 10 bases lining up with TRBD1. This CDR3 is built from 16 residues. CDR1 and CDR2 from the germline V gene are MGHRA and YSYEKL. The ends lost 7 bases at V and 3 bases at J; junction bases unmatched: 11. The CDR3 bases are TGCGCCAGCAACAAGGAGCCTGGACAGGGGGAAGAGACCCAGTACTTC. Its protein is CASNKEPGQGEETQYF.

This clone has a handful of counts. The rearrangement uses TRBV7-2 and TRBJ2-3; the D gene is possibly TRBD1 (6 bases). V was pared by 2 bases and J by 6 bases, with 12 bases between. The CDR3 is made up of 14 amino acids. CDR1 and CDR2 (germline): SGHTA, FQGNSA. The chain's CDR3 is CASSLRQVADTQYF. The CDR3 DNA reads as TGTGCCAGCAGCTTAAGACAGGTCGCGGATACGCAGTATTTT. Combining the CDR3 with reference TRBV7-2 and TRBJ2-3 gives the whole variable domain GAGVSQSPSNKVTEKGKDVELRCDPISGHTALYWYRQSLGQGLEFLIYFQGNSAPDKSGLPSDRFSAERTGGSVSTLTIQRTQQEDSAVYLCASSLRQVADTQYFGPGTRLTVL.

The chain uses TRBV11-3 and TRBJ1-6; 9 nucleotides match TRBD1. Germline V gene lookup returns CDR1 SGHNT and CDR2 YENEEA. With 10 bases clipped from V and 8 bases from J, the junction kept 6 bases outside the gene matches. The CDR3 length is 13 residues. CDR3 amino acids: CAKPGQGYSPLHF. CDR3 nucleotides: TGTGCCAAACCGGGACAGGGATATTCACCCCTCCACTTT.

The chain is built from TRBV7-2 and TRBJ2-1; 7 bases are shared with TRBD2. The CDR3 has 17 residues. V was clipped by 1 base and J by 2 bases; unmatched bases: 8. Germline CDR1 and CDR2: SGHTA and FQGNSA. CDR3 protein: CASSLVVLADTYNEQFF. DNA for the CDR3: TGTGCCAGCAGCTTAGTAGTCCTAGCGGACACCTACAATGAGCAGTTCTTC.